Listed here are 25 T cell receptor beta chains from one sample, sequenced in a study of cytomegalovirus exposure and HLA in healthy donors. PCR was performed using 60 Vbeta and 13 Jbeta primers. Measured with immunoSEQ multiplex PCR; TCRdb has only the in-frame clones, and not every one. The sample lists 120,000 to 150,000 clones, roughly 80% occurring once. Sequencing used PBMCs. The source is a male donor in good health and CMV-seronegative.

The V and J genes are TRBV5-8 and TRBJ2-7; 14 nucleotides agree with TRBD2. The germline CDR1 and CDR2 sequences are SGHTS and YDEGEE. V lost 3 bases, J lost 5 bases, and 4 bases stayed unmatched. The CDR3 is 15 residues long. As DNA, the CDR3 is TGTGCCAGCAGCTCCGGGACTAGCGGGAGTGACGAGCAGTACTTC. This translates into CASSSGTSGSDEQYF.

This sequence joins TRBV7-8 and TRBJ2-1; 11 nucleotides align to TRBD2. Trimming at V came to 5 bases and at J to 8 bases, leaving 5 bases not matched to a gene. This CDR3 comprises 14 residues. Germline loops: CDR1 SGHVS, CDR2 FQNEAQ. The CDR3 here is CASSHSGRAHEQFF. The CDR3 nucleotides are TGTGCCAGCAGCCATAGCGGGAGGGCCCATGAGCAGTTCTTC. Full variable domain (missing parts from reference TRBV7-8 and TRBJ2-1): GAGVSQSPRYKVAKRGQDVALRCDPISGHVSLFWYQQALGQGPEFLTYFQNEAQLDKSGLPSDRFFAERPEGSVSTLKIQRTQQEDSAVYLCASSHSGRAHEQFFGPGTRLTVL.

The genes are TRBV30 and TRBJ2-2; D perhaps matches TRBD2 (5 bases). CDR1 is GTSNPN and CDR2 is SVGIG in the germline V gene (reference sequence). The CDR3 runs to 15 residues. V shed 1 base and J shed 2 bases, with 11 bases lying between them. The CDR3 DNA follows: TGTGCCTGGAGTGGAATAGGGAGAAACACCGGGGAGCTGTTTTTT. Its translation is CAWSGIGRNTGELFF.

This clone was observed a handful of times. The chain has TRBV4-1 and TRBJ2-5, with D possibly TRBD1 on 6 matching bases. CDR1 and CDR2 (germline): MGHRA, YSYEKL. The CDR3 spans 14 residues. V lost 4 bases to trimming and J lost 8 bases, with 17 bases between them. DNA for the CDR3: TGCGCCAGCAGCCCACCAGGACAGAAGATAACCCAGTACTTC. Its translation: CASSPPGQKITQYF.

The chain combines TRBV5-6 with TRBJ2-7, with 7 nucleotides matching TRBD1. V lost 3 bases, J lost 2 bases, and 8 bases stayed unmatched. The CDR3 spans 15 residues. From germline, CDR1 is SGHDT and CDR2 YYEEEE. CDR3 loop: CASSSIGTVTYEQYF. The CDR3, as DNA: TGTGCCAGCAGCTCTATCGGGACAGTTACCTACGAGCAGTACTTC.

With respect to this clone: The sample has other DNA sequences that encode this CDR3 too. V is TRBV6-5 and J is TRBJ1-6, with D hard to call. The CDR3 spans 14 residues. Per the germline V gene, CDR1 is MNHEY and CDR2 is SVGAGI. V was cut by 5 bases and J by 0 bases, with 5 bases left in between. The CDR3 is CASSRSSYNSPLHF. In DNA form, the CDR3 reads TGTGCCAGCAGTAGGAGCTCCTATAATTCACCCCTCCACTTT.

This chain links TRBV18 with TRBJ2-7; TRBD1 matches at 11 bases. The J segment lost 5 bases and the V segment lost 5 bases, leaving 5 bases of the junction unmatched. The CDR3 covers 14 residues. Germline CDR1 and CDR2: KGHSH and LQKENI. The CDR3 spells CASSAGQGADEQYF. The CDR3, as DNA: TGTGCCAGCTCAGCCGGACAGGGGGCTGACGAGCAGTACTTC.

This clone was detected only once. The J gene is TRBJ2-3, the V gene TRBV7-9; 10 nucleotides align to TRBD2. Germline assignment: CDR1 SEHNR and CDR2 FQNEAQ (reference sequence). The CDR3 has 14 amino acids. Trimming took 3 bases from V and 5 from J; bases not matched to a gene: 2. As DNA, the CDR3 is TGTGCCAGCAGCTTGGGACTAGCGATAGATACGCAGTATTTT. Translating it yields CASSLGLAIDTQYF.

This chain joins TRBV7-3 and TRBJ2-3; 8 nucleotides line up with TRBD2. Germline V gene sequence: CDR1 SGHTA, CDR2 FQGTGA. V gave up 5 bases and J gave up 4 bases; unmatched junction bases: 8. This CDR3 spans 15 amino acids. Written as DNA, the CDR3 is TGTGCCAGCAGCCCCGGCGGGGGGCGCGCAGATACGCAGTATTTT. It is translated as CASSPGGGRADTQYF.

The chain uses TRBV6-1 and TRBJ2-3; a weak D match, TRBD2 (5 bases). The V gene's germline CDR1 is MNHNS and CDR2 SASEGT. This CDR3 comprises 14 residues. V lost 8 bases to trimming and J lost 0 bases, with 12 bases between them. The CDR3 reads CASFSGTSTDTQYF. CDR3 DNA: TGTGCCAGCTTCAGCGGCACTAGCACAGATACGCAGTATTTT.

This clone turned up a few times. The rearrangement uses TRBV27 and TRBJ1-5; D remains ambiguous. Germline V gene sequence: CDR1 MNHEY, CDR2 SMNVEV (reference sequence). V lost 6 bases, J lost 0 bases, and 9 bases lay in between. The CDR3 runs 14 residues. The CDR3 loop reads CASSFYHSNQPQHF. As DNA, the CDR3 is TGTGCCAGCAGCTTCTATCATAGCAATCAGCCCCAGCATTTT.

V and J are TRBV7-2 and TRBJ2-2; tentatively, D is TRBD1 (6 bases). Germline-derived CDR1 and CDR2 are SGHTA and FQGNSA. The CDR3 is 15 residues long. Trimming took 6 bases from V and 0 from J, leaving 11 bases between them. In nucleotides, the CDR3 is TGTGCCAGCAGGCAGGGGTGGACGAACACCGGGGAGCTGTTTTTT. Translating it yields CASRQGWTNTGELFF.

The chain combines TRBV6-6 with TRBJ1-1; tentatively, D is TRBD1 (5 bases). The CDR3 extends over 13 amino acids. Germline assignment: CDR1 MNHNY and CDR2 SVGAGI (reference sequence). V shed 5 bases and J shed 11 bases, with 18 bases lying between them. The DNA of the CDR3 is TGTGCCAGCAGTCCGGACATACTTGGGGGGGCTTTCTTT. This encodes CASSPDILGGAFF.

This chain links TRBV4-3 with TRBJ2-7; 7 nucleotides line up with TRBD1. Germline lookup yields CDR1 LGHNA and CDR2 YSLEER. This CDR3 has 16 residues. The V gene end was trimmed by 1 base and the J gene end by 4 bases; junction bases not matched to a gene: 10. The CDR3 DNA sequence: TGCGCCAGCAGCCAAGGTACCCCGGGACAGCTTTACGAGCAGTACTTC. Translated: CASSQGTPGQLYEQYF.

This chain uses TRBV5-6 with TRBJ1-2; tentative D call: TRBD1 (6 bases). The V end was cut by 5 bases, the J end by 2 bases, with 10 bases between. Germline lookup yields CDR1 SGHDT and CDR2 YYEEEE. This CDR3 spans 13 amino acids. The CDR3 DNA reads TGTGCCAGCAGTCCCGGACAGAACTATGGCTACACCTTC. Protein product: CASSPGQNYGYTF.

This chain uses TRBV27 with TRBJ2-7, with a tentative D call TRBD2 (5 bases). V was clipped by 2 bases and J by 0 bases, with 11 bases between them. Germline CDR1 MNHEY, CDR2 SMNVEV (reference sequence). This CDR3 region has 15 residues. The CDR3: CASSLRGKASYEQYF. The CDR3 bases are TGTGCCAGCAGTTTACGAGGGAAAGCCTCCTACGAGCAGTACTTC.

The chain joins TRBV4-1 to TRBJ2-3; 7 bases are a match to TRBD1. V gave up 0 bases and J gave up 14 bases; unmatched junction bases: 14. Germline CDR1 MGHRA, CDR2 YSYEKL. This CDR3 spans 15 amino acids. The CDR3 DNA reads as TGCGCCAGCAGCCAAGAGAGACAGGGTCCCCTTCCGTCGTATTTT. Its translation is CASSQERQGPLPSYF.

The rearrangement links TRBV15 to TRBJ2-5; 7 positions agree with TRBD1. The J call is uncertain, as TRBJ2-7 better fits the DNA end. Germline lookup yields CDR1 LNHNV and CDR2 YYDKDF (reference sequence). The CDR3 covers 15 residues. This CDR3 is CATSTLDRDAYEQYF. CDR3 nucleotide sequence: TGTGCCACCAGCACCCTAGACAGGGACGCCTACGAGCAGTACTTC.

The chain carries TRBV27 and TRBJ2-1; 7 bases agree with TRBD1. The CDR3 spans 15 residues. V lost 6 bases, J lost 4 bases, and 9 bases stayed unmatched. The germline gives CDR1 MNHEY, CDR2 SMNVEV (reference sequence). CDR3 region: CASSRQGKPYNEQFF. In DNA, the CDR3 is TGTGCCAGCAGCCGACAGGGAAAACCTTACAATGAGCAGTTCTTC.

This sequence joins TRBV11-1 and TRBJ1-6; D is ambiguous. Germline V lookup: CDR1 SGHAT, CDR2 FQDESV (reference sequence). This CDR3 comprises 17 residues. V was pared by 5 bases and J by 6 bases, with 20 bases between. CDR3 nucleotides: TGTGCCAGCAGCCTATTACCCTCGCAGTGGAGTAATTCACCCCTCCACTTT. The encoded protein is CASSLLPSQWSNSPLHF.

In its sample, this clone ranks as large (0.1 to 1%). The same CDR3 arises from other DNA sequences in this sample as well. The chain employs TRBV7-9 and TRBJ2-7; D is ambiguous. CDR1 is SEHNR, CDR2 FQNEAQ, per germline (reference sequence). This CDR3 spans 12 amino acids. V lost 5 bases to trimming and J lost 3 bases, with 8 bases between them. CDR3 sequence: CASSPTGYEQYF. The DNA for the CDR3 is TGTGCCAGCAGCCCAACTGGCTACGAGCAGTACTTC.

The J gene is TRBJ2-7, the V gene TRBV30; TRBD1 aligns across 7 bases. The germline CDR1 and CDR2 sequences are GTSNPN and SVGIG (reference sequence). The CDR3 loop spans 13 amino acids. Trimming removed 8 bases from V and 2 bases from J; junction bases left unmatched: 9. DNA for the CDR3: TGTGCCGGGGACCGGGACAGTGCCTACGAGCAGTACTTC. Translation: CAGDRDSAYEQYF.

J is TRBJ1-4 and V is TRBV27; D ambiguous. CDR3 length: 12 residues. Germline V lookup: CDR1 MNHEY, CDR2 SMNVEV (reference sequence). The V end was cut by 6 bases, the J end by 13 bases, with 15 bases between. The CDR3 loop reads CASSPVGKRLFF. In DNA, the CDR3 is TGTGCCAGCAGCCCCGTCGGGAAAAGACTGTTTTTT.

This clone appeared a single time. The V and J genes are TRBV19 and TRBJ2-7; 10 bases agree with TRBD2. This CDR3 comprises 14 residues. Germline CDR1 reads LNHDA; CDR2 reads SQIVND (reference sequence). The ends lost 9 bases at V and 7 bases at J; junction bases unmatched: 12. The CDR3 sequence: CASSPRAGGEEQYF. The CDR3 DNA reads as TGTGCCAGCTCCCCCCGAGCGGGGGGGGAAGAGCAGTACTTC. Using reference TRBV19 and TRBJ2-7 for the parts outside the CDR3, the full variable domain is DGGITQSPKYLFRKEGQNVTLSCEQNLNHDAMYWYRQDPGQGLRLIYYSQIVNDFQKGDIAEGYSVSREKKESFPLTVTSAQKNPTAFYLCASSPRAGGEEQYFGPGTRLTVT.

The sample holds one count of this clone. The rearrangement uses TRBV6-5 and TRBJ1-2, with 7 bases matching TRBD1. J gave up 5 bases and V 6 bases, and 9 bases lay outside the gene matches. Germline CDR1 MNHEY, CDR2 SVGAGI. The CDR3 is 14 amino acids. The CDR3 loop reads CASRGTGQLYGYTF. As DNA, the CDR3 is TGTGCCAGCAGGGGCACGGGACAGTTATATGGCTACACCTTC.